This T cell receptor (beta chain) was sequenced during a study of CD8+CD57+ T cells in acquired aplastic anemia. This CDR3 is built from 12 residues. Germline V CDR1 and CDR2: SQVTM, ANQGSEA. V was trimmed by 4 bases and J by 2 bases, leaving 9 bases between them. Patients who underwent sequencing had shown CD8+CD57+ cell expansion by flow cytometry. For CDR3 and TCR beta VDJ profiling, genomic DNA was the template used. A single record per CDR3 protein comes from TCRdb applying MiXCR to the reads. The top ten hold more than 1.5% of the sample, which has under 200,000 distinct CDR3 sequences, approximately 48% seen once.

The gene calls are TRBV29-1 and TRBJ2-7; D is perhaps TRBD2 (5 bases). Material for sequencing was sorted CD4+, CD8+, or CD8+CD57+ T cells (not recorded which) from PBMCs. The origin of this receptor is a human donor with aplastic anemia. As DNA, the CDR3 is TGCAGCGTTGTTCGGGGTCCCTACGAGCAGTACTTC. Translated: CSVVRGPYEQYF.